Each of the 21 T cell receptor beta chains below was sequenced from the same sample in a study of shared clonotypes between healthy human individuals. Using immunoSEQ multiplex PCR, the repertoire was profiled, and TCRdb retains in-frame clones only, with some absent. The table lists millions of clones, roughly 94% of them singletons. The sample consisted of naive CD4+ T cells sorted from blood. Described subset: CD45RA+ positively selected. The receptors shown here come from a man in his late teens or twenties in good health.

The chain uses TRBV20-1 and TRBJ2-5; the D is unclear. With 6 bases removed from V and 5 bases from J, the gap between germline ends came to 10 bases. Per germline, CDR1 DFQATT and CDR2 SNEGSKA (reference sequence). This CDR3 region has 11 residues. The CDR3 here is CSAAMIETQYF. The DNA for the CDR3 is TGCAGTGCCGCTATGATCGAGACCCAGTACTTC.

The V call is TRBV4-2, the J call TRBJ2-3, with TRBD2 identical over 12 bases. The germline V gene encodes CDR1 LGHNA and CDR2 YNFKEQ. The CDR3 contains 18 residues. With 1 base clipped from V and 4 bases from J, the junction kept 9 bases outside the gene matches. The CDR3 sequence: CASSQVAASGGASDTQYF. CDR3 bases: TGTGCCAGCAGCCAAGTGGCGGCTAGCGGGGGGGCCTCAGATACGCAGTATTTT.

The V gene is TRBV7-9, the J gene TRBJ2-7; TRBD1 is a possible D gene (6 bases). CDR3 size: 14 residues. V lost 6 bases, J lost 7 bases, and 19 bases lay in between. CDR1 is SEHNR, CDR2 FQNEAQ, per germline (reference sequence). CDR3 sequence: CASRIQGSSGEQYF. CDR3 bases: TGTGCCAGCAGAATACAGGGCTCCTCGGGGGAGCAGTACTTC.

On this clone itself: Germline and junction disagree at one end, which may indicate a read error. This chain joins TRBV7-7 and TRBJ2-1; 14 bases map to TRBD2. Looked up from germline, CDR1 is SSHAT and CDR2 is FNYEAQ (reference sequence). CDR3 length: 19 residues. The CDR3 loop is CASSFLETSGRAAYNEQFF. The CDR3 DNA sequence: TGTGCTAGCAGCTTTTTAGAGACTAGCGGGAGGGCGGCTTACAATGAGCAGTTCTTC.

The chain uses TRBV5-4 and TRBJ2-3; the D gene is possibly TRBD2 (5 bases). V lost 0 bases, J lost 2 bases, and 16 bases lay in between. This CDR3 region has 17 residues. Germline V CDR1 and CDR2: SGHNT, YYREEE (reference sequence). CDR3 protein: CASSLAGREGFTDTQYF. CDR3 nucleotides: TGTGCCAGCAGCTTGGCCGGACGGGAAGGGTTCACAGATACGCAGTATTTT.

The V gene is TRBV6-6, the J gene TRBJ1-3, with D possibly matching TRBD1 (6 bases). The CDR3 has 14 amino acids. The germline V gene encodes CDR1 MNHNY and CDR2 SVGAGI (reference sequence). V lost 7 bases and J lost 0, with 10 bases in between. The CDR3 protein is CASIDRSSGNTIYF. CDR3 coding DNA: TGTGCCAGCATCGACAGGAGCTCTGGAAACACCATATATTTT.

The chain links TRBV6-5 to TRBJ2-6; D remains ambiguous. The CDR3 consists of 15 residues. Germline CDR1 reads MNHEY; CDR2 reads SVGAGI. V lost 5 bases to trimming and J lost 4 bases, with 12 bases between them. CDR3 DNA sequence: TGTGCCAGCAGTCCGCGAAGGCCCGGGGCCAACGTCCTGACTTTC. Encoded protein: CASSPRRPGANVLTF.

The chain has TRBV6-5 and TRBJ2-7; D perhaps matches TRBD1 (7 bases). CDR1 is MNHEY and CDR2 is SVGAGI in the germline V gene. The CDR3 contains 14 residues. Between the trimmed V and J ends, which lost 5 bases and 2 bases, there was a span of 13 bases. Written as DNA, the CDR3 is TGTGCCAGCAGTCCGGGGGACAGAACCTACGAGCAGTACTTC. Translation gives CASSPGDRTYEQYF.

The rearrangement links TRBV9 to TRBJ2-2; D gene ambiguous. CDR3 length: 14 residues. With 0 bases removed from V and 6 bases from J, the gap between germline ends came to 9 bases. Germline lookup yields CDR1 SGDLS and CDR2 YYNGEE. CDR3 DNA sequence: TGTGCCAGCAGCGTAGGTCTAGGGCCCGGGGAGCTGTTTTTT. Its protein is CASSVGLGPGELFF.

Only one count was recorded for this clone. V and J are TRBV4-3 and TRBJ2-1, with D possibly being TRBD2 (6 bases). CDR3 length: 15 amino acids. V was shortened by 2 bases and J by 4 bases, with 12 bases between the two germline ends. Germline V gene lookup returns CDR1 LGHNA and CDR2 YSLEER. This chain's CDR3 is CASSQLASEYNEQFF. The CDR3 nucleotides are TGCGCCAGCAGCCAATTGGCTAGCGAATACAATGAGCAGTTCTTC.

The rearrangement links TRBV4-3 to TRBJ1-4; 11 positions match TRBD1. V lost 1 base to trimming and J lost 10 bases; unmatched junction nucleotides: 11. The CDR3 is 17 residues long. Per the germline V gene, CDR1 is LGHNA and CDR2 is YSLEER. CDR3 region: CASSQAWAGTGGGKLFF. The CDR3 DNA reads TGCGCCAGCAGCCAAGCGTGGGCCGGGACAGGGGGTGGAAAACTGTTTTTT.

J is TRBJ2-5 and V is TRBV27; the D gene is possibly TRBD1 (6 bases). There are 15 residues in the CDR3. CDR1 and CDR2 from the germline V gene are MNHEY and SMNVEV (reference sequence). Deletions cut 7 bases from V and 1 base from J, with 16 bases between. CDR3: CASNAGTTSQETQYF. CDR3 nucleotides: TGTGCCAGCAACGCCGGGACAACTAGCCAAGAGACCCAGTACTTC.

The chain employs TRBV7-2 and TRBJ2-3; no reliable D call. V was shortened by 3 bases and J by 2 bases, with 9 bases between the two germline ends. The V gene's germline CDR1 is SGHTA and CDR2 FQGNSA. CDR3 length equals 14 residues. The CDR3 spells CASSFRANTDTQYF. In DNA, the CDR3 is TGTGCCAGCAGCTTTCGTGCCAACACAGATACGCAGTATTTT.

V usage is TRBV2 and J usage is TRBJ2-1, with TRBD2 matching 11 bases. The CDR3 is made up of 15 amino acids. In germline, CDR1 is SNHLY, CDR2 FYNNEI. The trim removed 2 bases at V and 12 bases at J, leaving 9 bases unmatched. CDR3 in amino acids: CASSELAGGPSAQFF. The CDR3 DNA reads TGTGCCAGCAGTGAACTAGCGGGGGGCCCTTCTGCGCAGTTCTTC.

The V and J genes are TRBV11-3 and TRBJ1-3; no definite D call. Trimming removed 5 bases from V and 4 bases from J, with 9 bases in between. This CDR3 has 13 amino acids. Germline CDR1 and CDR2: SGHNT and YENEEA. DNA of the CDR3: TGTGCCAGCAGCCTACATGTGGGAAACACCATATATTTT. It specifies CASSLHVGNTIYF.

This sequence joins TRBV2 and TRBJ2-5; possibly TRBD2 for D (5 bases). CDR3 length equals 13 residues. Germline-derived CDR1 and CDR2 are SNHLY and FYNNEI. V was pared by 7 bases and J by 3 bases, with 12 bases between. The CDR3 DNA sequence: TGTGCCAGCAAACAATGGGGAGAAGAGACCCAGTACTTC. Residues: CASKQWGEETQYF.

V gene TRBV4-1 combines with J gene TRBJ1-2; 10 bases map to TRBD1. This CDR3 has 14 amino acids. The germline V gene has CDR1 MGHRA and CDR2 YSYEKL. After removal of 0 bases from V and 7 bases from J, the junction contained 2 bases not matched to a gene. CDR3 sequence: CASSQEGTGVGYTF. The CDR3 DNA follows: TGCGCCAGCAGCCAAGAGGGGACAGGGGTTGGCTACACCTTC.

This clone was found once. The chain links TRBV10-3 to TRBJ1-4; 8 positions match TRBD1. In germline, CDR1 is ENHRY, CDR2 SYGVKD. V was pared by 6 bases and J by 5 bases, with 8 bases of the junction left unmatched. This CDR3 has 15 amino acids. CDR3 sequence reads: CAISIAGTGNEKLFF. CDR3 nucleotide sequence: TGTGCCATCAGCATAGCCGGGACAGGAAATGAAAAACTGTTTTTT.

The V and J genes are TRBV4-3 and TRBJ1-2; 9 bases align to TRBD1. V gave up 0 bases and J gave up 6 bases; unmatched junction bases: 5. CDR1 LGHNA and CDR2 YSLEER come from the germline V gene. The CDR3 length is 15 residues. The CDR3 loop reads CASSQDRDRANGYTF. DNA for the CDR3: TGCGCCAGCAGCCAAGATCGGGACAGGGCCAATGGCTACACCTTC.

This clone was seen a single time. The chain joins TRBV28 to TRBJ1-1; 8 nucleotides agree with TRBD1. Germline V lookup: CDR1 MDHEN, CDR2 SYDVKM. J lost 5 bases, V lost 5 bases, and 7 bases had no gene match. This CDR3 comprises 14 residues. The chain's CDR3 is CASSPGQGWTEAFF. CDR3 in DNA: TGTGCCAGCAGTCCAGGACAGGGTTGGACTGAAGCTTTCTTT. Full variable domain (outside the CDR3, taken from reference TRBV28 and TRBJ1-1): DVKVTQSSRYLVKRTGEKVFLECVQDMDHENMFWYRQDPGLGLRLIYFSYDVKMKEKGDIPEGYSVSREKKERFSLILESASTNQTSMYLCASSPGQGWTEAFFGQGTRLTVV.

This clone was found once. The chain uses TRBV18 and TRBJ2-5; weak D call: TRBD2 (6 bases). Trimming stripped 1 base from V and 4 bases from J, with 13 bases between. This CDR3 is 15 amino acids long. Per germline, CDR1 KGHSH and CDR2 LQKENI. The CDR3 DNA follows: TGTGCCAGCTCACCACTTCCCGGGACTCCAGAGACCCAGTACTTC. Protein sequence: CASSPLPGTPETQYF.